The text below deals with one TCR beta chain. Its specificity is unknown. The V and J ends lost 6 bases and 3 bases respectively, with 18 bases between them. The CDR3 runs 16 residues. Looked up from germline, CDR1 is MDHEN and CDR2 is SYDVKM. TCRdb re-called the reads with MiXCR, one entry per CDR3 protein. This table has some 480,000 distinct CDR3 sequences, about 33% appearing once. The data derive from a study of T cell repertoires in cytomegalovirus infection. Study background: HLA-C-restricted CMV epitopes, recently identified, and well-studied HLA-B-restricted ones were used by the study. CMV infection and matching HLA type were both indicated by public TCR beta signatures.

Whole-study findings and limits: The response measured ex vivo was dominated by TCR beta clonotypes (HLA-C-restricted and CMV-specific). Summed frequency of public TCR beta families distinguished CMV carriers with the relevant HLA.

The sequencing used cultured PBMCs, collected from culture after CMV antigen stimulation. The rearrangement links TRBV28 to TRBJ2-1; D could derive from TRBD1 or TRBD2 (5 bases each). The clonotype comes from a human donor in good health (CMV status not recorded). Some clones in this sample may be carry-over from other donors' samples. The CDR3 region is CASSRRRDPIYNEQFF. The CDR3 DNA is TGTGCCAGCAGCCGACGCCGGGACCCCATCTACAATGAGCAGTTCTTC.